These T cell receptor beta chains were read from a single sample in a study of Ad26.COV2.S vaccination and SARS-CoV-2 variants. Profiled with immunoSEQ multiplex PCR; TCRdb holds only in-frame clones, not every one. The data show about 400,000 clones, with 83% seen just once and about 8% held by the top ten. Specimen: peripheral blood, collected in a trial of Ad26.COV2.S vaccine versus placebo. Receptors originate from a person between 18 and 60 years old who received the Ad26.COV2.S COVID-19 vaccine or a placebo. Both conserved end residues are part of each CDR3. A D gene is named only where the DNA matches it firmly. Not all rows give a size; the values are once, few, many and, for expanded clones, a class.

abundance	j_gene	d_gene	v_gene	CDR3aa	CDR3nt
-	TRBJ2-2	TRBD2	TRBV7-9	CASSWGLAGTGELFF	TGTGCCAGCAGCTGGGGACTAGCGGGAACCGGGGAGCTGTTTTTT
-	TRBJ1-2	-	TRBV19	CASRRLGRLRGYTF	TGTGCCAGTAGGCGCTTGGGCAGGTTAAGGGGCTACACCTTC
-	TRBJ1-1	TRBD1	TRBV19	CASSIPGTGPFEAFF	TGTGCCAGTAGTATTCCCGGGACAGGACCCTTTGAAGCTTTCTTT
-	TRBJ2-2	TRBD2	TRBV12-5	CASGLISGSLTGELFF	TGTGCTAGTGGTTTGATCAGCGGGAGCCTCACCGGGGAGCTGTTTTTT
-	TRBJ1-1	-	TRBV5-1	CASSPRLNMNTEAFF	TGCGCCAGCAGTCCCCGACTGAATATGAACACTGAAGCTTTCTTT
-	TRBJ2-2	-	TRBV10-3	CAISDHSPNTGELFF	TGTGCCATCAGTGATCACAGTCCGAACACCGGGGAGCTGTTTTTT
-	TRBJ1-3	TRBD1	TRBV19	CASSSTGGISGNTIYF	TGTGCCAGTAGTAGTACAGGGGGGATCTCTGGAAACACCATATATTTT
-	TRBJ1-1	TRBD1	TRBV6-5	CASSSGQVLAEAFF	TGTGCCAGCAGTTCGGGACAGGTTTTAGCTGAAGCTTTCTTT
few	TRBJ1-6	-	TRBV18	CASSPRVVGNSPLHF	TGTGCCAGCTCACCAAGGGTTGTTGGGAATTCACCCCTCCACTTT
few	TRBJ1-5	-	TRBV7-8	CASSAERVPNQPQHF	TGTGCCAGCAGCGCCGAAAGGGTGCCCAATCAGCCCCAGCATTTT
-	TRBJ2-1	-	TRBV13	CASSSTSGFFKEAIGVNEQFF	TGTGCCAGCAGCTCAACATCCGGCTTTTTTAAGGAGGCCATAGGTGTCAATGAGCAGTTCTTC
few	TRBJ2-7	TRBD2	TRBV6-4	CARRSGGATYEQYF	TGTGCCAGGAGAAGCGGGGGGGCAACCTACGAGCAGTACTTC
-	TRBJ2-3	-	TRBV24-1	CATSDGGWYTDTQYF	TGTGCCACCAGTGATGGGGGATGGTACACAGATACGCAGTATTTT
-	TRBJ2-1	-	TRBV4-3	CASSHSYPPGETYNEQFF	TGCGCCAGCAGCCATTCGTACCCCCCAGGGGAGACCTACAATGAGCAGTTCTTC
once	TRBJ2-3	TRBD2	TRBV5-1	CASSIGTSGSTDTQYF	TGCGCCAGCAGCATAGGGACTAGCGGAAGCACAGATACGCAGTATTTT
-	TRBJ2-6	-	TRBV30	CAWTPGANVLTF	TGTGCCTGGACCCCTGGGGCCAACGTCCTGACTTTC
-	TRBJ2-7	-	TRBV7-9	CASSSSVDHRREQYF	TGTGCCAGCAGCTCTAGCGTCGACCACAGAAGGGAGCAGTACTTC
-	TRBJ2-5	-	TRBV7-6	CASSLGQSIETQYF	TGTGCCAGCAGCTTAGGGCAGAGTATAGAGACCCAGTACTTC
-	TRBJ2-7	TRBD2	TRBV3-1/TRBV3-2	CASSQGASGRAEQYF	TGTGCCAGCAGCCAAGGGGCCAGCGGGAGGGCCGAGCAGTACTTC
-	TRBJ2-3	-	TRBV5-8	CASGHRTDTQYF	TGTGCCAGCGGGCACCGCACAGATACGCAGTATTTT
-	TRBJ2-5	-	TRBV13	CASSSSLTRTQYF	TGTGCCAGCAGCTCCTCCTTGACGCGGACCCAGTACTTC
-	TRBJ1-2	-	TRBV16	CASSPGFGGRYGYTF	TGTGCCAGCAGCCCCGGGTTCGGGGGCAGGTATGGCTACACCTTC
-	TRBJ2-7	-	TRBV5-4	CASSFDAGPPDEQYF	TGTGCCAGCAGCTTTGACGCGGGCCCCCCTGACGAGCAGTACTTC
-	TRBJ2-3	-	TRBV25-1	CASSGFTDTQYF	TGTGCCAGCAGTGGATTCACAGATACGCAGTATTTT
-	TRBJ1-6	-	TRBV19	CASSPVNSPLHF	TGTGCCAGTAGTCCCGTGAATTCACCCCTCCACTTT
-	TRBJ1-5	-	TRBV19	CASRGGASQPQHF	TGTGCCAGTAGGGGGGGGGCAAGTCAGCCCCAGCATTTT
-	TRBJ1-5	-	TRBV6-5	CASSRTENQPQHF	TGTGCCAGCAGTCGGACAGAGAATCAGCCCCAGCATTTT
once	TRBJ1-5	-	TRBV5-4	CASSYDSQPQHF	TGTGCCAGCAGCTACGACAGTCAGCCCCAGCATTTT
-	TRBJ1-4	TRBD1	TRBV7-9	CASSRDRTNEKLFF	TGTGCCAGCAGCCGGGACAGAACTAATGAAAAACTGTTTTTT
-	TRBJ2-5	TRBD2	TRBV3-1/TRBV3-2	CASSQVSNREGRETQYF	TGTGCCAGCAGCCAAGTCAGTAATCGGGAGGGCCGGGAGACCCAGTACTTC
once	TRBJ2-5	-	TRBV25-1	CASSEFGASGETQYF	TGTGCCAGCAGTGAATTTGGGGCCTCGGGAGAGACCCAGTACTTC
-	TRBJ2-1	TRBD2	TRBV9	CASATAGGTSSYNEQFF	TGTGCCAGCGCCACAGCGGGAGGAACATCCTCCTACAATGAGCAGTTCTTC
few	TRBJ2-1	TRBD2	TRBV4-2	CASSPGGAQFF	TGTGCCAGCAGCCCGGGAGGGGCCCAGTTCTTC
-	TRBJ2-1	TRBD2	TRBV29-1	CSVVSPGLGYNEQFF	TGCAGCGTTGTAAGCCCCGGACTAGGTTACAATGAGCAGTTCTTC
-	TRBJ2-3	TRBD2	TRBV13	CASSYLGGSADTQYF	TGTGCCAGCAGTTACTTGGGCGGGAGCGCAGATACGCAGTATTTT
-	TRBJ1-1	-	TRBV6-5	CAILRAPYTEAFF	TGTGCCATACTCAGGGCCCCCTACACTGAAGCTTTCTTT
-	TRBJ1-2	TRBD1	TRBV19	CASSIGRGDYGYTF	TGTGCCAGTAGTATAGGCAGGGGGGATTATGGCTACACCTTC
once	TRBJ2-5	TRBD1	TRBV27	CASQGAGETQYF	TGTGCCAGCCAGGGGGCAGGAGAGACCCAGTACTTC
once	TRBJ1-1	TRBD1	TRBV7-6	CASSLAGDSTEAFF	TGTGCCAGCAGCTTAGCGGGGGACAGCACTGAAGCTTTCTTT